The TCR beta chain described here comes from a study of OX40 agonist ivuxolimab in advanced cancers. Study conclusions and caveats: Among the least clonally expanded were partial responders at 0.1-3.0 mg/kg. At doses 0.1 to 3.0 mg/kg, CD4+ and CD8+ clones expanded. Expanded clones were, on average, more numerous among CD8+ T cells than CD4+.

Autoimmune disease history or systemic immunosuppression meant exclusion. Comment on this clone: Its antigen is still unknown.

V was cut by 5 bases and J by 2 bases, with 13 bases left in between. In germline, CDR1 is PRHDT, CDR2 FYEKMQ (reference sequence). This CDR3 is built from 15 residues. This table comes from immunoSEQ multiplex PCR, and its TCRdb copy is limited to in-frame clones, with some not included. Of about 40,000 clones in the sample, 80% to 90% were seen once. This sequence was found in an adult with an advanced solid tumor such as melanoma, head and neck, liver or kidney cancer. This chain connects TRBV13 to TRBJ2-1; tentative D call: TRBD1 (5 bases). Sequencing used CD4+ or CD8+ T cells sorted from blood, obtained in a trial of the OX40 agonist ivuxolimab. The CDR3 loop reads CASSHQGNTYNEQFF. In DNA form, the CDR3 reads TGTGCCAGCAGCCACCAGGGAAATACCTACAATGAGCAGTTCTTC.